Listed below are T cell receptor beta chains from one sample, sequenced in a study of shared clonotypes between healthy human individuals. The table came from immunoSEQ multiplex PCR; TCRdb's copy has only in-frame clones and leaves some out. The table shows approximately 740,000 clones, with approximately 74% occurring only once. Sequenced material: memory CD4+ T cells sorted from blood. These receptors all come from a woman under 40 in good health. CDR3s include the opening cysteine and the closing phenylalanine or tryptophan. Each record gives: clone size, J gene, D gene, V gene, CDR3 protein, CDR3 DNA. A D gene is named only where the DNA matches it firmly. Clone size is stated in some rows and not others, as once, few, many or a class when expanded.

>.|TRBJ2-1|.|TRBV7-9
CASIGIYNEQFF
TGTGCCAGCATTGGAATCTACAATGAGCAGTTCTTC
>.|TRBJ2-5|TRBD2|TRBV7-2
CASSFLGLAESPDQETQYF
TGTGCCAGCAGCTTTCTGGGACTAGCGGAATCGCCGGACCAAGAGACCCAGTACTTC
>.|TRBJ2-1|TRBD1|TRBV5-1
CASSSRGQGMSYNEQFF
TGCGCCAGCAGCTCCCGGGGACAGGGGATGTCCTACAATGAGCAGTTCTTC
>.|TRBJ2-2|.|TRBV7-2
CASSFVTGELFF
TGTGCCAGCAGCTTCGTGACCGGGGAGCTGTTTTTT
>.|TRBJ1-1|.|TRBV28
CASENSFNTEAFF
TGTGCCAGCGAAAACAGTTTTAACACTGAAGCTTTCTTT
>.|TRBJ2-3|.|TRBV7-6
CASSLGPGGTDTQYF
TGTGCCAGCAGCTTAGGTCCAGGAGGAACAGATACGCAGTATTTT
>.|TRBJ2-2|.|TRBV9
CASSAAGTLNTGELFF
TGTGCCAGCAGCGCCGCCGGGACGCTGAACACCGGGGAGCTGTTTTTT
>.|TRBJ2-7|.|TRBV20-1
CSARLREQYF
TGCAGTGCTAGACTCAGGGAGCAGTACTTC
>.|TRBJ2-1|TRBD2|TRBV28
CASSLIAGGGNEQFF
TGTGCCAGCAGTTTAATTGCGGGGGGTGGCAATGAGCAGTTCTTC
>.|TRBJ1-2|TRBD1|TRBV4-1
CASSQDPDVRQGKEGYTF
TGCGCCAGCAGCCAAGACCCGGATGTCCGACAGGGTAAGGAAGGCTACACCTTC
>.|TRBJ2-7|TRBD2|TRBV11-2
CASSLGQWSSGFFYEQYF
TGTGCCAGCAGCTTAGGTCAGTGGTCTAGCGGGTTCTTCTACGAGCAGTACTTC
>.|TRBJ2-7|.|TRBV2
CASKGALEQYF
TGTGCCAGCAAAGGGGCTCTCGAGCAGTACTTC
>few|TRBJ2-7|TRBD1|TRBV5-6
CASSFGQGRYEQYF
TGTGCCAGCAGCTTTGGACAGGGGCGCTACGAGCAGTACTTC
>.|TRBJ1-1|TRBD1|TRBV27
CASSWDRESTEAFF
TGTGCCAGCAGTTGGGACAGGGAGTCCACTGAAGCTTTCTTT
>many|TRBJ2-7|TRBD1|TRBV5-5
CASRSLPGQVADF
TGTGCCAGCAGATCGTTACCGGGACAGGTAGCGGACTTC
>.|TRBJ2-2|TRBD2|TRBV9
CASGLAGTGELFF
TGTGCCAGCGGACTAGCAGGCACCGGGGAGCTGTTTTTT
>.|TRBJ1-3|TRBD1|TRBV5-5
CASSAGQASSGNTIYF
TGTGCCAGCAGCGCGGGACAGGCGAGCTCTGGAAACACCATATATTTT
>.|TRBJ2-5|.|TRBV6-1
CASSDPRGKETQYF
TGTGCCAGCAGTGACCCCAGGGGCAAAGAGACCCAGTACTTC
>.|TRBJ2-2|.|TRBV5-1
CASSFGSSQAGELFF
TGCGCCAGCAGCTTTGGGTCTTCACAGGCCGGGGAGCTGTTTTTT
>.|TRBJ1-1|.|TRBV30
CAWSYWTSNTEAFF
TGTGCCTGGAGTTATTGGACCTCGAACACTGAAGCTTTCTTT
>.|TRBJ1-1|.|TRBV18
CASSLQSNTEAFF
TGTGCCAGCTCGCTACAGAGCAACACTGAAGCTTTCTTT
>few|TRBJ1-4|.|TRBV2
CASSRDGTTNEKLFF
TGTGCCAGCAGCCGGGACGGGACAACTAATGAAAAACTGTTTTTT
>.|TRBJ2-1|.|TRBV11-2
CASRRLTNYNEQFF
TGTGCCAGCAGGCGATTAACCAACTACAATGAGCAGTTCTTC
>.|TRBJ2-5|.|TRBV6-1
CASSESRPGAETQYF
TGTGCCAGCAGTGAAAGTAGGCCAGGGGCAGAGACCCAGTACTTC
>.|TRBJ2-7|TRBD1|TRBV28
CASPPGTGGPEQYF
TGTGCCAGCCCTCCCGGGACAGGGGGCCCCGAGCAGTACTTC
>.|TRBJ1-4|.|TRBV6-1
CASRLEAELFF
TGTGCCAGCAGGTTAGAGGCGGAACTGTTTTTT
>.|TRBJ1-5|.|TRBV30
CAWSVGGGMWNQPQHF
TGTGCCTGGAGTGTTGGCGGGGGTATGTGGAATCAGCCCCAGCATTTT
>.|TRBJ2-7|.|TRBV5-4
CASSSNYEQYF
TGTGCCAGCAGTTCTAACTACGAGCAGTACTTC
>.|TRBJ2-3|.|TRBV6-6
CASQGQPTDTQYF
TGTGCCAGCCAAGGACAACCCACAGATACGCAGTATTTT
>once|TRBJ1-3|TRBD1|TRBV7-9
CDDRVFSGNTIYF
TGTGACGACAGGGTTTTCTCTGGAAACACCATATATTTT
>.|TRBJ2-7|TRBD2|TRBV6-1
CASSEFPPRTSGSTYEQYF
TGTGCCAGCAGTGAATTCCCTCCCCGTACTAGCGGGAGTACCTACGAGCAGTACTTC
>few|TRBJ2-7|.|TRBV15
CATSRVDRDRSYEQYF
TGTGCCACCAGCAGAGTCGATAGGGATCGCTCCTACGAGCAGTACTTC
>.|TRBJ2-5|TRBD1|TRBV5-1
CASSLGQGAQETQYF
TGCGCCAGCAGCCTAGGACAGGGCGCCCAAGAGACCCAGTACTTC
>.|TRBJ2-1|TRBD2|TRBV7-6
CASSTTSGSSYNEQFF
TGTGCCAGCAGTACGACTAGCGGGAGCTCCTACAATGAGCAGTTCTTC
>.|TRBJ2-5|.|TRBV2
CASSVVLGTQYF
TGTGCCAGCAGTGTTGTTTTGGGGACCCAGTACTTC
>few|TRBJ2-7|TRBD2|TRBV27
CASSSRLAGSSSYEQYF
TGTGCCAGCAGTTCTAGACTAGCGGGATCCTCCTCCTACGAGCAGTACTTC
>few|TRBJ1-4|.|TRBV5-1
CASSLAAPREKLFF
TGCGCCAGCAGCTTGGCAGCGCCGCGGGAAAAACTGTTTTTT